This entry describes one TCR beta chain. These data belong to a study of CD8 T cells in Susac syndrome. Trimming shortened V by 3 bases and J by 0 bases, and 10 bases separated the two germline ends. The CDR3 covers 15 residues. CDR1 MNHEY and CDR2 SVGAGI come from the germline V gene. The multiple sclerosis control group was made up of treatment-naive patients with stable or active relapsing-remitting disease. FACS was used to enrich TEMRA cells, whereas the CD8+ and CD4+ T cells were obtained by negative isolation. Reverse transcription of roughly 0.5 to 1 ug RNA was carried out with random hexamers. TCRdb ran MiXCR on the immunoSEQ multiplex PCR reads and lists one entry per CDR3 protein. This sample has 120,000 or so distinct CDR3 sequences, with roughly 94% found just once.

The sequencing sample was made of CD4+ T cells from PBMCs. The gene calls are TRBV6-5 and TRBJ2-3; D possibly corresponds to TRBD2 (6 bases). The receptor comes from a human donor with multiple sclerosis. The CDR3 coding sequence is TGTGCCAGCAGTTATGAGGCGGGAAGCACAGATACGCAGTATTTT. This translates into CASSYEAGSTDTQYF.